Below, one T cell receptor beta chain is given with its context. Its antigen is unknown. No much larger clonotype is one base removed from it; base qualities were not supplied. The sample carries other DNA sequences with the same CDR3. Each collaborating institution followed its own protocols to collect whole blood in K2EDTA tubes. For TCRbeta analysis, collaborators shipped samples as frozen whole blood, isolated PBMCs, or DNA extracted from either of those sample types. The sample originates from a study of blood T cell repertoires in COVID-19 (TCRdb year 2020). The study in broad terms: Samples from collaborators originated in the United States, Italy and Spain and spanned both the acute and convalescent phases of COVID-19. A de-identified subject ID, COVID-19 status, age in years and sex were almost always included in the sample metadata. The dataset comprised deeply sampled blood TCRbeta repertoires from subjects exposed to, actively infected with, or recovered from COVID-19. Where HLA class I and class II types were available, the types were taken from metadata supplied by the sample provider, not from assay-based typing. Samples were obtained from the ongoing ImmuneRACE study (first 160 participants) and from over 1,000 subjects provided by 6 global collaborators. A freely available public database, intended as a resource for researchers studying the immune response to SARS-CoV-2, is where the repertoires were released. The prospective study material was composed of cDNA or gDNA derived from T cells, B-cell-depleted T cells, or PBMCs. Overall study results and their limits: The amount of clinical and demographic metadata varied by source and participant and was provided uncurated.

TCRbeta CDR3 regions were amplified from genomic DNA using the immunoSEQ Assay, a bias-controlled multiplex PCR. On the study's bioinformatics: The number of nucleated cells in each sample was estimated from the amplification of reference gene primers within the assay. To quantify the absolute abundance of each unique TCRbeta CDR3 rearrangement, sequence reads were collapsed and filtered. For each sample, productive Simpson clonality was calculated as the square root of Simpson's diversity index over productive rearrangements. TCRdb took this table from immuneACCESS and kept in-frame rearrangements with V and J called. Such tables lack part of the clones; where checked against another copy, unresolved V genes explain under half of the gap, and the rest is unexplained. That table gives V, J and clone size, and the DNA gave D and trimming. The sample has about 70,000 clones on record, around 90% of them singletons. Together, the top ten hold roughly 8% of the sample.

CDR1 is given as SGHAT and CDR2 as FQNNGV, both from the germline V gene. V lost 2 bases and J lost 0 bases, and the count of bases not matched to a germline gene is 4. From cysteine to phenylalanine, the CDR3 is 16 amino acids long. Only the CDR3 part of the read is kept: 48 bases, read in frame from the first base. The rearrangement combines TRBV11-2 with TRBJ2-3; 8 junctional bases match TRBD1. This TCR derives from a human donor in a cohort sampled during active COVID-19. What was sequenced was peripheral blood. The bases are TGTGCCAGCAGCTTAAGGACAGGGCCTAGCACAGATACGCAGTATTTT. The resulting protein is CASSLRTGPSTDTQYF.